The subject of this entry is one T cell receptor (beta chain). Its recognized antigen is unknown. Base quality data are lacking; no much larger clone is found one base away. Patients with a history of autoimmune disease or receiving systemic immunosuppression were excluded from the trial. Peripheral blood for TCR sequencing was collected from all dose cohorts at baseline, on cycle 4 day 1, and on cycle 7 day 1. Samples came from an open-label, multicenter, first-in-human phase I dose-escalation trial of ivuxolimab. The trial enrolled adults with locally advanced or metastatic head and neck squamous cell, hepatocellular, melanoma or renal cell carcinoma. Before TCR sequencing, CD4+ T cells and CD8+ T cells were sorted from peripheral blood as separate populations. The source of the sample is a study of OX40 agonist ivuxolimab in advanced cancers. For the wider study: Ivuxolimab was an agonistic, fully human IgG2 monoclonal antibody directed against OX40 (CD134), a costimulatory receptor. Intravenous ivuxolimab was administered to patients every 2 weeks at six dose levels: 0.01, 0.1, 0.3, 1.5, 3 and 10 mg/kg. Among the approximately 54 dose-escalation patients, around 19 had hepatocellular carcinoma, approximately 15 melanoma, 9 renal cell carcinoma and 9 head and neck cancer. In the dose-escalation cohort, 82.7% of patients were male, and the mean age was around 60 years, with a range of roughly 23 to 85. Patients were allowed to have had prior anti-PD-1, anti-PD-L1 or anti-CTLA-4 therapy, and approximately 40% of the dose-escalation patients had been treated with checkpoint inhibitors. Partial responses were achieved by three dose-escalation patients, of whom one had hepatocellular carcinoma and two had cutaneous melanoma. Peripheral TCRbeta sequencing was intended to test whether TCR sequence diversity was altered and clonal T-cell expansion was caused by ivuxolimab. The paper reports the monotherapy dose-escalation portion (N ≈ 50 patients) of the phase I ivuxolimab trial. Paper-wide results and their limitations: Low levels of normalized T-cell clonal expansion were also seen in some nonresponding patients. The antigen specificity of the clonally expanded peripheral T cells was not determined. At doses of 0.1 to 3.0 mg/kg, clonal expansion of both CD4+ and CD8+ blood T cells was observed from baseline to week 6. In the 0.1-3.0 mg/kg groups, partial responders had among the lowest normalized peripheral clonal expansion, particularly in CD8+ T cells. On average, CD8+ T cells showed more expanded clones than CD4+ T cells after ivuxolimab.

Genomic DNA was extracted from sorted cells for sequencing of the TCRbeta CDR3 region. The immunoSEQ Assay was used for sequencing of TCRbeta CDR3 regions. TCRdb mirrors the immuneACCESS table, restricted to in-frame sequences. Some clones are absent from its copies; in checked studies, under half trace to an unresolved V gene, and the reason for the others is unknown. The sample includes over 45,000 clones, with just over 85% observed a single time. 0.8% to 1% of the sample is in the top ten clones. The germline V gene gives CDR1 as SGHDN and CDR2 as FVKESK. From the cysteine up to the phenylalanine, the CDR3 has a length of 17 residues. The only DNA kept is the CDR3, 51 bases in frame from the first base. V sheds 1 base and J sheds 0 bases, leaving 10 bases between their ends.

Here the chain combines TRBV14 and TRBJ1-6, with the D gene call left open. Material: CD4+ or CD8+ T cells sorted from blood, obtained in a trial of the OX40 agonist ivuxolimab. The clonotype originates from an adult with an advanced solid tumor such as melanoma, head and neck, liver or kidney cancer. The DNA sequence reads TGTGCCAGCAGCCAAGGTTTGAGGAGCTCCTATAATTCACCCCTCCACTTT. Its translation reads: CASSQGLRSSYNSPLHF. The variable domain in full, with residues beyond the CDR3 obtained from the reference TRBV14 and TRBJ1-6 genes, is EAGVTQFPSHSVIEKGQTVTLRCDPISGHDNLYWYRRVMGKEIKFLLHFVKESKQDESGMPNNRFLAERTGGTYSTLKVQPAELEDSGVYFCASSQGLRSSYNSPLHFGNGTRLTVT.